Following are 13 T cell receptor beta chains from one sample sequenced in a study of blood T cell repertoires in COVID-19. Clones were read by immunoSEQ multiplex PCR, and TCRdb kept only the in-frame ones, dropping some. The profile covers 95,000 to 150,000 clones, with approximately 85% appearing a single time and about 3% taken by the ten largest. Sequencing used peripheral blood. These receptors all come from a woman of 80 years or more with COVID-19, enrolled during active disease.

The chain uses TRBV28 and TRBJ2-3; D not certain. The CDR3 spans 12 residues. The germline gives CDR1 MDHEN, CDR2 SYDVKM. Trimming took 6 bases from V and 4 from J, leaving 8 bases between them. The CDR3 spells CASSQVSDTQYF. CDR3 sequence (DNA): TGTGCCAGCAGCCAGGTTTCAGATACGCAGTATTTT.

The rearrangement links TRBV7-8 to TRBJ2-5, with D possibly TRBD2 on 6 matching bases. Germline-derived CDR1 and CDR2 are SGHVS and FQNEAQ. CDR3 size: 17 residues. V was pared by 1 base and J by 1 base, with 16 bases between. The CDR3 DNA is TGTGCCAGCAGCTTAGAAGGAGGGGTTGGGGGCCAAGAGACCCAGTACTTC. This sequence encodes CASSLEGGVGGQETQYF.

The chain carries TRBV6-1 and TRBJ2-2; D is possibly TRBD2 (5 bases). The V end lost 1 base, the J end lost 7 bases, and 13 bases lay between the germline ends. Germline V gene lookup returns CDR1 MNHNS and CDR2 SASEGT. The CDR3 is 15 amino acids. Here the CDR3 reads CASSEVVLVVGELFF. In DNA form, the CDR3 reads TGTGCCAGCAGTGAAGTGGTACTAGTGGTCGGGGAGCTGTTTTTT.

This clone was observed once. The chain recombines TRBV5-4 with TRBJ2-1; D unclear. The V and J ends lost 2 bases and 0 bases respectively, with 9 bases between them. This CDR3 is built from 15 residues. The germline V gene encodes CDR1 SGHNT and CDR2 YYREEE (reference sequence). The CDR3 spells CASSLNPSSYNEQFF. As DNA, the CDR3 is TGTGCCAGCAGCTTAAACCCTAGCTCCTACAATGAGCAGTTCTTC.

V usage is TRBV5-1 and J usage is TRBJ2-5, with D perhaps TRBD1 (6 bases). Germline lookup yields CDR1 SGHRS and CDR2 YFSETQ. The CDR3 has 17 residues. Trimming took 4 bases from V and 2 from J, leaving 21 bases between them. CDR3 sequence (DNA): TGCGCCAGCAGCCATCCTCCCTACGGACAGACTCAAGAGACCCAGTACTTC. It codes for CASSHPPYGQTQETQYF.

J is TRBJ2-3 and V is TRBV4-3; 9 bases are a match to TRBD2. The length of the CDR3 is 17 residues. J lost 2 bases, V lost 3 bases, and 9 bases had no gene match. The germline V gene has CDR1 LGHNA and CDR2 YSLEER. This CDR3 is CASSQISSGINTDTQYF. For the CDR3, the DNA is TGCGCCAGCAGCCAGATATCTAGCGGGATTAACACAGATACGCAGTATTTT.

The chain is built from TRBV7-9 and TRBJ2-1; 9 bases are a match to TRBD2. Looked up from germline, CDR1 is SEHNR and CDR2 is FQNEAQ (reference sequence). J gave up 9 bases and V 11 bases, and 17 bases lay outside the gene matches. CDR3 length: 15 residues. The CDR3 DNA follows: TGTGCCGGAGGACCCGGGACTAGCCCGTTTGTTGAGCAGTTCTTC. Amino acids: CAGGPGTSPFVEQFF.

V is TRBV4-3 and J is TRBJ2-1; the match to TRBD2 covers 10 bases. The CDR3 loop spans 16 amino acids. J was trimmed by 4 bases and V by 1 base; bases with no gene match: 4. Germline lookup yields CDR1 LGHNA and CDR2 YSLEER. CDR3 sequence: CASSQVGAGGYNEQFF. CDR3 nucleotide sequence: TGCGCCAGCAGCCAAGTAGGAGCGGGAGGGTACAATGAGCAGTTCTTC.

This chain connects TRBV7-2 to TRBJ2-1; 8 nucleotides line up with TRBD2. Trimming cost V 2 bases and J 6 bases; bases outside gene matches: 6. Germline CDR1 and CDR2: SGHTA and FQGNSA. CDR3 length: 15 amino acids. The CDR3 loop is CASSLLAGTLNEQFF. The CDR3 bases are TGTGCCAGCAGCTTATTAGCGGGGACGCTCAATGAGCAGTTCTTC. Based on the CDR3 plus reference TRBV7-2 and TRBJ2-1, the full variable domain is GAGVSQSPSNKVTEKGKDVELRCDPISGHTALYWYRQSLGQGLEFLIYFQGNSAPDKSGLPSDRFSAERTGGSVSTLTIQRTQQEDSAVYLCASSLLAGTLNEQFFGPGTRLTVL.

The chain uses TRBV3-1 (or the pseudogene TRBV3-2) and TRBJ1-5; 7 bases are a match to TRBD1. The CDR3 loop spans 14 amino acids. Germline V gives CDR1 LGHDT, CDR2 YNNKEL (reference sequence). V lost 5 bases to trimming and J lost 3 bases; unmatched junction nucleotides: 4. The CDR3 is CASSKTGNNQPQHF. CDR3 DNA sequence: TGTGCCAGCAGCAAGACAGGGAACAATCAGCCCCAGCATTTT.

The CDR3 is CASSSRRGSYEKLFF. CDR3 in DNA: TGTGCCAGCAGCTCAAGGCGGGGATCCTATGAAAAACTGTTTTTT. The V gene is TRBV13, the J gene TRBJ1-4; D gene uncertain. The germline CDR1 and CDR2 sequences are PRHDT and FYEKMQ (reference sequence). Trimming cost V 4 bases and J 6 bases, with 15 bases left between them. This CDR3 region has 15 residues.

The rearrangement uses TRBV5-6 and TRBJ1-1; D ambiguous. V lost 0 bases and J 10 bases, leaving 16 bases between the germline ends. Germline V gives CDR1 SGHDT, CDR2 YYEEEE. This CDR3 has 14 amino acids. This CDR3 is CASSLATAQTVAFF. CDR3 DNA: TGTGCCAGCAGCTTGGCCACAGCCCAGACGGTAGCTTTCTTT.

The J gene is TRBJ2-5, the V gene TRBV6-5; 7 bases are shared with TRBD1. Germline V gene sequence: CDR1 MNHEY, CDR2 SVGAGI. After removal of 5 bases from V and 10 bases from J, the junction contained 16 bases not matched to a gene. CDR3 length: 15 residues. Written as DNA, the CDR3 is TGTGCCAGCAGTCGACGACAGGGACAACGGGATGGCCAGTACTTC. This gives the protein CASSRRQGQRDGQYF.